This TCR beta chain was identified during a study of T cells after yellow fever vaccination. Looking at the study overall: Fractions low in cell number were prepared with SMART-Seq v4 Ultra Low Input. Overall study findings and caveats: Reappearing after the booster were most of the clones from primary vaccination (about 95% CD4, 75% to 90% CD8). There was a small share of clonotypes that showed up in both the CD4 and CD8 compartments.

Germline lookup yields CDR1 SNHLY and CDR2 FYNNEI. The ends lost 9 bases at V and 5 bases at J; junction bases unmatched: 5. CDR3 length: 12 residues. Conversion of TCR transcripts into cDNA relied on 5'RACE template switching, which added a universal primer site and UMIs. TCRdb re-derived calls from the 5' RACE reads in MiXCR, one entry per CDR3 protein. The repertoire consists of approximately 600,000 distinct CDR3 sequences, with roughly an eighth occurring once and the leading ten covering more than 12%. About this clonotype: Its antigen is currently unknown.

The TCR originated in a man aged 30 to 45 who received the YFV17D yellow fever vaccine. Source: PBMCs, taken on the day of the yellow fever booster vaccination. The chain is built from TRBV2 and TRBJ2-5, with 8 bases fitting TRBD2. Written as DNA, the CDR3 is TGTGCCAGAAAGCGGGAGTGGGAGACCCAGTACTTC. Amino acid sequence: CARKREWETQYF.